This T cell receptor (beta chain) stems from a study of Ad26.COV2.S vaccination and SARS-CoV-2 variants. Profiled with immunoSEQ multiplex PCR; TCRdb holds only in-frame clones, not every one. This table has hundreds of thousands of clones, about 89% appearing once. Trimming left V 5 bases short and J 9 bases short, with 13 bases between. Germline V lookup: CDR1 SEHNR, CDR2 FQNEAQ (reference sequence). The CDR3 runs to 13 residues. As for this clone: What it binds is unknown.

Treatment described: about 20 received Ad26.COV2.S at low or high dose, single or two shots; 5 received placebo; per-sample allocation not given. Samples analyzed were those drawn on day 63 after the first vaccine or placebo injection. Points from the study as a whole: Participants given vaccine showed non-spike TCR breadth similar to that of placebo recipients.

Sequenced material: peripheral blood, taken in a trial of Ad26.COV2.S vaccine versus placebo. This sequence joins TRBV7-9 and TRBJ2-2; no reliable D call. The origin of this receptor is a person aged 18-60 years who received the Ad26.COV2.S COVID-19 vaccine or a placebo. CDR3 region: CASSLTENRELFF. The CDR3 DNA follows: TGTGCCAGCAGCCTTACTGAGAACCGGGAGCTGTTTTTT.